The 18 T cell receptor beta chains given below trace back to one sample, sequenced in a study of cytomegalovirus exposure and HLA in healthy donors. The PCR used 60 Vbeta and 13 Jbeta primers. Sequenced by immunoSEQ multiplex PCR; TCRdb stores in-frame clones only, minus some. The listing records about 40,000 clones. Sequenced: PBMCs. The receptor source for this set is a man aged 25 to 40 in good health and CMV-seronegative.

V and J are TRBV18 and TRBJ1-2; possible D gene TRBD1, 6 bases. The CDR3 runs to 13 residues. The V gene's germline CDR1 is KGHSH and CDR2 LQKENI. Trimming pared 2 bases from V and 3 bases from J, leaving 7 bases between. The CDR3 loop is CASSPNRDYGYTF. For the CDR3, the DNA is TGTGCCAGCTCACCAAACAGGGACTATGGCTACACCTTC.

The chain uses TRBV9 and TRBJ2-6; D is undetermined. Deletions cut 4 bases from V and 0 bases from J, with 17 bases between. Germline lookup yields CDR1 SGDLS and CDR2 YYNGEE. The CDR3 totals 18 residues. The CDR3 loop reads CASSPSRLSSSGANVLTF. DNA for the CDR3: TGTGCCAGCAGCCCATCCCGTCTATCCTCCTCTGGGGCCAACGTCCTGACTTTC.

The chain has TRBV4-1 and TRBJ2-4; 12 nucleotides agree with TRBD2. Germline V gene data show CDR1 as MGHRA and CDR2 as YSYEKL. This CDR3 region has 18 residues. Trimming removed 1 base from V and 6 bases from J; junction bases left unmatched: 10. The CDR3 is CASSQGGLAGSGGNIQYF. For the CDR3, the DNA is TGCGCCAGCAGCCAAGGAGGACTAGCGGGGAGTGGGGGAAACATTCAGTACTTC.

The chain couples TRBV9 to TRBJ2-7; TRBD2 matches at 11 bases. Germline V CDR1 and CDR2: SGDLS, YYNGEE. The CDR3 runs 18 residues. V gave up 4 bases and J gave up 2 bases; unmatched junction bases: 14. This CDR3 is CASSRGGTSGAGAYEQYF. CDR3 nucleotide sequence: TGTGCCAGCAGCCGGGGGGGGACTAGCGGAGCTGGGGCCTACGAGCAGTACTTC.

V and J are TRBV5-5 and TRBJ2-1; D ambiguous. Germline CDR1 and CDR2: SGHKS and YYEKEE (reference sequence). The CDR3 has 16 amino acids. Trimming took 5 bases from V and 1 from J, leaving 16 bases between them. CDR3 residues: CASRPTASSSYNEQFF. CDR3 nucleotide sequence: TGTGCCAGCAGACCGACTGCCTCCTCTTCCTACAATGAGCAGTTCTTC.

The J gene is TRBJ1-5, the V gene TRBV4-2; D is ambiguous. CDR1 is LGHNA and CDR2 is YNFKEQ in the germline V gene. Trimming left V 1 base short and J 3 bases short, with 10 bases between. The CDR3 is 15 amino acids. The CDR3 DNA is TGTGCCAGCAGCCAAGCGGTTCGTGACAATCAGCCCCAGCATTTT. It encodes CASSQAVRDNQPQHF.

As concerns this clone: This CDR3 is also generated by other DNA sequences in the sample. This chain joins TRBV4-2 and TRBJ1-1, with D hard to call. The CDR3 has 15 residues. The germline V and J ends were trimmed by 2 bases and 4 bases, with 14 bases remaining between them. Germline loops: CDR1 LGHNA, CDR2 YNFKEQ. CDR3 sequence (DNA): TGTGCCAGCAGCCAAATGGTTTCAGGAAGCACTGAAGCTTTCTTT. Protein: CASSQMVSGSTEAFF.

J is TRBJ2-7 and V is TRBV6-5; D is unresolved. Trimming took 0 bases from V and 2 from J, leaving 8 bases between them. Germline loops: CDR1 MNHEY, CDR2 SVGAGI. This CDR3 is 14 amino acids long. This chain's CDR3 is CASSYSGRTYEQYF. CDR3 DNA: TGTGCCAGCAGTTACTCGGGCCGAACCTACGAGCAGTACTTC.

The V and J genes are TRBV4-1 and TRBJ2-5, with TRBD1 matching over 8 bases. The CDR3 has 17 amino acids. Per germline, CDR1 MGHRA and CDR2 YSYEKL. V lost 2 bases, J lost 2 bases, and 10 bases stayed unmatched. Written as DNA, the CDR3 is TGCGCCAGCAGCCAAAAACCCACAGGACAGGGACAAGAGACCCAGTACTTC. Translating gives CASSQKPTGQGQETQYF.

The V and J genes are TRBV7-6 and TRBJ2-1; 11 positions agree with TRBD2. Germline CDR1 reads SGHVS; CDR2 reads FNYEAQ. Trimming cost V 8 bases and J 5 bases; bases outside gene matches: 8. The CDR3 spans 15 residues. The CDR3 DNA reads TGTGCCAGCGAAACCGGGACTAGCGGTGACAATGAGCAGTTCTTC. Translating gives CASETGTSGDNEQFF. The entire variable domain, with the rest obtained from reference TRBV7-6 and TRBJ2-1, is as follows: GAGVSQSPRYKVTKRGQDVALRCDPISGHVSLYWYRQALGQGPEFLTYFNYEAQQDKSGLPNDRFSAERPEGSISTLTIQRTEQRDSAMYRCASETGTSGDNEQFFGPGTRLTVL.

The rearrangement uses TRBV5-1 and TRBJ1-2; D remains ambiguous. Trimming left V 2 bases short and J 4 bases short, with 12 bases between. From germline, CDR1 is SGHRS and CDR2 YFSETQ. The CDR3 runs to 14 residues. The CDR3 nucleotides are TGCGCCAGCAGCTTCGCTATGTTTAGCTATGGCTACACCTTC. Translation: CASSFAMFSYGYTF.

The chain links TRBV9 to TRBJ2-7; TRBD1 might be the D (6 bases). This CDR3 contains 13 residues. Germline V gives CDR1 SGDLS, CDR2 YYNGEE. Trimming pared 3 bases from V and 7 bases from J, leaving 14 bases between. The CDR3 loop reads CASSGTAVGEQYF. CDR3 in DNA: TGTGCCAGCAGCGGGACAGCCGTGGGGGAGCAGTACTTC.

The CDR3 spells CASSVGQGAQPQHF. The CDR3 region has the DNA TGTGCCAGCAGTGTCGGACAGGGAGCTCAGCCCCAGCATTTT. The J gene is TRBJ1-5, the V gene TRBV6-5; 8 bases align to TRBD1. The CDR3 length is 14 residues. Trimming removed 5 bases from V and 6 bases from J; junction bases left unmatched: 6. Germline CDR1 and CDR2: MNHEY and SVGAGI.

As for this clone: At the DNA level, this CDR3 is encoded by other sequences in the same sample as well. The gene calls are TRBV4-1 and TRBJ2-7; possible D gene TRBD2, 5 bases. V shed 0 bases and J shed 4 bases, with 7 bases lying between them. The CDR3 has 13 residues. Germline lookup yields CDR1 MGHRA and CDR2 YSYEKL. The CDR3 bases are TGCGCCAGCAGCCAAGACCGGGGATACGAGCAGTACTTC. This codes for CASSQDRGYEQYF.

The genes are TRBV9 and TRBJ1-3; D is uncertain. The V end was cut by 4 bases, the J end by 2 bases, with 13 bases between. CDR1 is SGDLS and CDR2 is YYNGEE in the germline V gene. This CDR3 has 15 residues. CDR3 residues: CASSPRERPGNTIYF. CDR3 in DNA: TGTGCCAGCAGCCCTAGGGAGAGACCTGGAAACACCATATATTTT.

This rearrangement joins TRBV5-1 to TRBJ2-3, with 7 bases identical to TRBD2. The germline CDR1 and CDR2 sequences are SGHRS and YFSETQ. CDR3 length equals 17 residues. Trimming removed 0 bases from V and 5 bases from J; junction bases left unmatched: 12. The CDR3 coding sequence is TGCGCCAGCAGCTTGGTTGGGGGGGGGATGAACGGAGATACGCAGTATTTT. Translation: CASSLVGGGMNGDTQYF.

The rearrangement links TRBV7-9 to TRBJ2-3; TRBD2 agrees at 9 bases. Trimming took 3 bases from V and 6 from J; bases not matched to a gene: 4. CDR3 length equals 14 residues. Germline assignment: CDR1 SEHNR and CDR2 FQNEAQ (reference sequence). CDR3 region: CASSFSGRSDTQYF. CDR3 sequence (DNA): TGTGCCAGCAGCTTTAGCGGGAGATCCGATACGCAGTATTTT.

This CDR3 is CASSPLGRGSPLNEQFF. CDR3 bases: TGTGCCAGCAGCCCCTTAGGAAGAGGGTCTCCTCTAAATGAGCAGTTCTTC. This sequence joins TRBV14 and TRBJ2-1, with D perhaps TRBD2 (5 bases). V was clipped by 4 bases and J by 7 bases, with 23 bases between them. The CDR3 is 17 residues long. CDR1 is SGHDN and CDR2 is FVKESK in the germline V gene.